This T cell receptor (beta chain) was observed in a study of identical twins. Whole-study results and caveats: For zero-insertion analyses, partial confounding could come from invariant MAIT and iNKT cells. Abundant cord blood beta clonotypes carried fewer insertions; memory repertoires showed none.

Each CDR3 protein gets one entry after TCRdb re-called the 5' RACE reads with MiXCR. The sample records a few hundred thousand distinct CDR3 sequences, 9.5% to 10% being singletons. Germline assignment: CDR1 LGHNT and CDR2 FRNRAP. Trimming removed 2 bases from V and 3 bases from J, with 13 bases in between. This CDR3 has 15 residues. As for this clonotype: Its antigen is not known.

These records were also assigned to another study, of yellow fever vaccine responses in identical twins.

Sequencing input: PBMCs. The sequence derives from a woman between 18 and 30 years old in good health. This chain connects TRBV12-5 to TRBJ1-1; the D gene is possibly TRBD1 (5 bases). CDR3 in DNA: TGTGCTAGTGGTTTGTCAGGGACGTCCGACACTGAAGCTTTCTTT. As protein: CASGLSGTSDTEAFF.